The TCR beta chain described here comes from a study of T-cell memory formation after mild COVID-19 (dated by TCRdb to the early 2020s). In terms of the full investigation: TCR sequence clusters from the two donors were largely donor specific. Longitudinal TCRalpha and TCRbeta repertoire sequencing tracked T-cell clones expanding and contracting after mild COVID-19 in two donors. Two young, previously healthy adult volunteers made up the cohort, one male and one female. Results and caveats for the whole study, not just this receptor: The study included only a couple of mild cases, and larger cohorts that include severe cases with pre-infection samples were judged to be necessary. The detection of some responding clones in pre-infection memory suggests that pre-existing cross-reactive memory T cells joined the SARS-CoV-2 response. Balanced CD4/CD8 phenotypes were observed for clones contracting from day 15 to 85, whereas a bias towards CD4+ was observed for a second wave of clones expanding from day 15 to 37. SARS-CoV-2 specificity was not confirmed for the second-wave clones peaking on day 37. Contracting CD4+ clones turned up mainly in the CM and EM memory subsets, whereas EMRA was where CD8+ clones were enriched.

Trimmed from V: 1 base; trimmed from J: 1 base; junction bases lacking a gene match: 8. The germline V gene provides CDR1 MGHRA and CDR2 YSYEKL. The CDR3 contains 17 residues, cysteine and phenylalanine counted. Only the CDR3 part of the read is kept: 51 bases, read in frame from the first base. Concerning this clonotype itself: Its antigen has not been determined. No base quality information exists; no much larger clone differs at one position.

Ficoll-Paque density gradient centrifugation was used to isolate PBMCs. Reads for this sample came from an Illumina NovaSeq 6000. TCRalpha and TCRbeta cDNA libraries were built by 5'RACE with constant-segment primers, adding sample barcodes and unique molecular identifiers. Trizol reagent was used to extract RNA from every sample. Amplification of the libraries took two PCR steps, and the second step added a second sample barcode plus Illumina TruSeq adapters. The libraries were sequenced on an Illumina NovaSeq using 2 x 150 bp paired-end reads. In the paper's pipeline: With migec v1.2.7, reads were demultiplexed and then collapsed into UMI-guided consensus sequences. With mixcr v2.1.11, UMI consensuses were aligned to TRA and TRB V and J templates and assembled into clonotypes. A clonotype was counted as expanded or contracted only when both edgeR and NoisET called the clonotype significant, with the noise models trained on biological replicates. For edgeR calls, the cutoffs were a false discovery rate-adjusted p below 0.01 and a log2 fold-change threshold of 1. As an exploratory analysis of dynamics, PCA with hierarchical clustering was applied to max-normalized trajectories of the 1000 most abundant clonotypes. The CD4 or CD8 phenotype of responding clones was assigned using the separately sequenced CD4+ and CD8+ repertoires. The public sequencing data were trimmed at Q25 with fastp and processed into clonotypes with MiXCR by TCRdb, which kept only in-frame beta chains. CDR3 protein sequences are deduplicated, and each keeps its most common genes and DNA. The V and J calls, along with clone size, are taken from TCRdb and not from the paper's own processing. This sample lists about 560,000 distinct CDR3 sequences; less than 25% were detected once. Clones ranked in the top ten supply around 7.7% of the sample.

The TCR sequence derives from an adult woman who had mild COVID-19 (a few samples of this study predate the infection). The sample titles of this study are shuffled in the database, so cell type and time point are left out; the donor was told from shared clones. This receptor chain uses TRBV4-1 and TRBJ2-7, with 9 junctional bases fitting TRBD1. The sequenced sample consisted of PBMCs or a T cell subset sorted from them (not recorded which). The CDR3 corresponds to CASSQGPRQGVSYEQYF. The base sequence is TGCGCCAGCAGCCAAGGACCCCGACAGGGGGTGTCCTACGAGCAGTACTTC.